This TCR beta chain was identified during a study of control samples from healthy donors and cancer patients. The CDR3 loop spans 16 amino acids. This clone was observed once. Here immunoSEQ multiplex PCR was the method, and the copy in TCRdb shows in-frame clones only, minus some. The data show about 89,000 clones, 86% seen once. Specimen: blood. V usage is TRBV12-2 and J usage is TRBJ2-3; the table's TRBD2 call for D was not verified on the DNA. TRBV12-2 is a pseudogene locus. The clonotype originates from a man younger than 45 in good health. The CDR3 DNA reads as TGTGCAAGTCGCTTCCCTAGCGGGGGGGCATTAGATACGCAGTATTTT. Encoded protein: CASRFPSGGALDTQYF.